The 10 T cell receptor beta chains listed next were all sequenced from one sample in a study of regulatory T cells in long-lasting Graves disease (dated by TCRdb to the early 2020s). Preparation of the library involved multiplex PCR. Instrument on record: Illumina HiSeq 4000. To build TCR beta libraries, CDR3 regions were amplified by Arm-PCR using iRepertoire HTBI primers. The raw public reads went through TCRdb reprocessing: fastp at Q25, MiXCR clone calling, in-frame beta chains kept. Rows merge per CDR3 protein into single entries with the most common DNA and genes. This sample gives 700,000 or so distinct CDR3 sequences in total; 25% to 30% of them show up just once. The ten largest account for about 40% of the sample. What the time point label conveys for this sample: persistent/refractory GD, antithyroid drugs over 5 years with positive TRAb. For both TCR sequencing and RNA sequencing, RNA was extracted from PBMCs in TRIzol.

Sequenced here: peripheral blood mononuclear cells (PBMCs), sampled when the disease was refractory, from a patient treated with antithyroid drugs. These receptors were obtained from a female donor with Graves disease.

The chain joins TRBV30 to TRBJ1-2, with TRBD1 matching 7 bases. Germline values: CDR1 GTSNPN, CDR2 SVGIG (reference sequence). The CDR3 is 14 residues long. V was pared by 3 bases and J by 10 bases, with 14 bases of the junction left unmatched. The CDR3 here is CAWSAQIRDSLYTF. The CDR3 DNA reads TGTGCCTGGAGCGCCCAAATTCGGGACAGCCTCTACACCTTC.

Details on this clonotype: A much more abundant neighbour one base away suggests this may be a read error. The chain couples TRBV2 to TRBJ1-4, with 8 bases lining up with TRBD1. V shed 4 bases and J 7 bases; nucleotides not matched to a gene: 5. The CDR3 totals 14 residues. In germline, CDR1 is SNHLY, CDR2 FYNNEI. The CDR3 sequence: CASSAQQGGEKLFF. The CDR3 nucleotides read TGTGCCAGCAGTGCACAACAGGGGGGTGAAAAACTGTTTTTT. Full variable domain (missing parts from reference TRBV2 and TRBJ1-4): EPEVTQTPSHQVTQMGQEVILRCVPISNHLYFYWYRQILGQKVEFLVSFYNNEISEKSEIFDDQFSVERPDGSNFTLKIRSTKLEDSAMYFCASSAQQGGEKLFFGSGTQLSVL.

V gene TRBV5-5 combines with J gene TRBJ1-5; unclear D gene. With 4 bases removed from V and 3 bases from J, the gap between germline ends came to 5 bases. Germline V lookup: CDR1 SGHKS, CDR2 YYEKEE (reference sequence). The CDR3 spans 12 residues. CDR3 bases: TGTGCCAGCAGCGACTACAATCAGCCCCAGCATTTT. It codes for CASSDYNQPQHF.

This clonotype was seen a few times. The chain combines TRBV15 with TRBJ1-1; unclear D gene. V shed 0 bases and J shed 3 bases, with 11 bases lying between them. The CDR3 runs to 15 residues. Looked up from germline, CDR1 is LNHNV and CDR2 is YYDKDF (reference sequence). CDR3 DNA sequence: TGTGCCACCAGCAGAGAAGTCGGAGAGGACACTGAAGCTTTCTTT. Its protein is CATSREVGEDTEAFF.

The chain couples TRBV2 to TRBJ2-7, with TRBD2 identical over 12 bases. This CDR3 region has 15 residues. The trim removed 0 bases at V and 6 bases at J, leaving 3 bases unmatched. Looked up from germline, CDR1 is SNHLY and CDR2 is FYNNEI. CDR3 DNA: TGTGCCAGCAGTGAAGCGGGGACTAGCGGGCTCGAGCAGTACTTC. It yields the protein CASSEAGTSGLEQYF.

This clonotype was counted between two and nine times. The J gene is TRBJ1-5, the V gene TRBV28; D might be TRBD1 (6 bases). The germline V gene encodes CDR1 MDHEN and CDR2 SYDVKM. Trimming removed 5 bases at V and 7 bases at J, with 21 bases between. This CDR3 region has 16 residues. The CDR3 coding sequence is TGTGCCAGCAGTGCGGGCGACAGGTTTCATTCCCAGCCCCAGCATTTT. It is translated as CASSAGDRFHSQPQHF.

This clonotype has a handful of counts. This chain joins TRBV2 and TRBJ1-1; no definite D call. The CDR3 is 15 residues long. Germline values: CDR1 SNHLY, CDR2 FYNNEI. Trimming left V 6 bases short and J 1 base short, with 15 bases between. In DNA form, the CDR3 reads TGTGCCAGCAGGGGATTACAGCGCGGGAACACTGAAGCTTTCTTT. This sequence encodes CASRGLQRGNTEAFF. The full variable domain, rest sourced from reference TRBV2 and TRBJ1-1, is EPEVTQTPSHQVTQMGQEVILRCVPISNHLYFYWYRQILGQKVEFLVSFYNNEISEKSEIFDDQFSVERPDGSNFTLKIRSTKLEDSAMYFCASRGLQRGNTEAFFGQGTRLTVV.

This clonotype was observed at least ten times. This rearrangement joins TRBV12-3 or TRBV12-4 to TRBJ1-6; D unclear. Trimming removed 4 bases from V and 4 bases from J, with 5 bases in between. The CDR3 has 13 residues. The DNA for the CDR3 is TGTGCCAGCAGTTCGGGGTATAATTCACCCCTCCACTTT. It encodes CASSSGYNSPLHF.

Of note for this clonotype: The junction and the germline gene differ at one end; a read error may be behind it. The CDR3 here is CSVDGLTEGSYGFTF. DNA of the CDR3: TGCAGCGTTGACGGCCTGACAGAGGGGAGCTATGGCTTCACCTTC. The chain recombines TRBV29-1 with TRBJ1-2; tentatively, D is TRBD1 (5 bases). Germline CDR1 SQVTM, CDR2 ANQGSEA. CDR3 length: 15 amino acids.

This clonotype occurred a few times. The genes are TRBV5-1 and TRBJ1-1; possibly TRBD1 for D (5 bases). The CDR3 length is 15 residues. CDR1 is SGHRS, CDR2 YFSETQ, per germline. V was shortened by 0 bases and J by 0 bases, with 9 bases between the two germline ends. CDR3 protein: CASSLVTGVNTEAFF. CDR3 DNA sequence: TGCGCCAGCAGCTTGGTGACGGGGGTGAACACTGAAGCTTTCTTT.